This T cell receptor (beta chain) was found in a study of breast tumors, draining lymph nodes, adjacent tissues listed by TCRdb under 2016. Background for the entire study: In breast cancer patients, the study compared the TCR beta repertoires of tumor, adjacent nontumor tissue and axillary lymph nodes. The study aimed to assess the relationships and possible T-cell exchange between tumor, surrounding tissue and draining lymph node repertoires in human breast cancer.

There are 17 amino acids in the CDR3, from cysteine to phenylalanine inclusive. The retained sequence is limited to the CDR3, 51 bases, with the frame set at the first base. V trim: 0 bases; J trim: 8 bases; unmatched bases: 12. The CDR1 and CDR2 encoded by the germline V gene (reference sequence) are LNHNV and YYDKDF. Adjacent samples consisted of nontumor breast tissue surrounding the tumor. General study outcomes and caveats: The conclusion that tumor T cells originate in lymph nodes was framed as consistent with a hypothesis rather than directly demonstrated. The data were considered consistent with most tumor T cells being derived from the lymph node and subsequently expanding within tumor tissue. Tumor T-cell repertoires showed less diversity than lymph node repertoires and more diversity than nontumor tissue repertoires, and tumor T-cell repertoires showed preferential V and J gene usage. Tumor and nontumor tissue repertoires were significantly more similar in luminal-like than in basal-like breast cancer.

This clonotype has a handful of counts. It lacks a known antigen. No qualities accompany the bases; no much larger clone lies one base away. TCRdb lists the instrument as Illumina HiSeq 2000. TCR beta chain libraries were generated by multiplex PCR amplification. The amplified TCR beta chain products were analyzed by high-throughput sequencing. TCRdb's own reprocessing of the public reads used fastp at Q25 and MiXCR and kept productive beta chains. Identical CDR3 protein sequences are pooled into one entry, listed with their most common genes and DNA. Within this sample are 15,000 to 20,000 distinct CDR3 sequences, with roughly 63% of them counted one time only. The ten largest make up approximately 20% of the sample.

The TCR was taken from a female donor with breast cancer. Some clones in this sample may be carry-over from other donors' samples. Recombination linked TRBV15 to TRBJ2-1; 8 nucleotides in the junction match TRBD2. The sequenced sample consisted of tumor-adjacent breast tissue. For the CDR3, the sequence is CATSRDDGGLDRDEQFF. The DNA sequence is given as TGTGCCACCAGCAGAGACGATGGGGGACTAGATCGCGATGAGCAGTTCTTC. With all but the CDR3 taken from the reference TRBV15 and TRBJ2-1 genes, the full variable domain is: DAMVIQNPRYQVTQFGKPVTLSCSQTLNHNVMYWYQQKSSQAPKLLFHYYDKDFNNEADTPDNFQSRRPNTSFCFLDIRSPGLGDTAMYLCATSRDDGGLDRDEQFFGPGTRLTVL.